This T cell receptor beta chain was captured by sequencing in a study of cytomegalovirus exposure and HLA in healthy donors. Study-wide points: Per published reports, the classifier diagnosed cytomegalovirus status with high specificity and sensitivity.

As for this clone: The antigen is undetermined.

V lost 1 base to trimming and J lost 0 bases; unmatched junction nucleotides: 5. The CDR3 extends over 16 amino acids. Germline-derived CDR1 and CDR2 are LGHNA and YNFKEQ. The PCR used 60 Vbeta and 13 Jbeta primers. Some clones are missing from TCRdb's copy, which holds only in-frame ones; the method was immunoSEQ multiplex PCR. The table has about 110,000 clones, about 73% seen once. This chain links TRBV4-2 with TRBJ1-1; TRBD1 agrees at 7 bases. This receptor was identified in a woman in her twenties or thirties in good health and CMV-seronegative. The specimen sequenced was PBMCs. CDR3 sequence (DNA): TGTGCCAGCAGCCAAGGTCGGACAGGTGTGAACACTGAAGCTTTCTTT. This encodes CASSQGRTGVNTEAFF.